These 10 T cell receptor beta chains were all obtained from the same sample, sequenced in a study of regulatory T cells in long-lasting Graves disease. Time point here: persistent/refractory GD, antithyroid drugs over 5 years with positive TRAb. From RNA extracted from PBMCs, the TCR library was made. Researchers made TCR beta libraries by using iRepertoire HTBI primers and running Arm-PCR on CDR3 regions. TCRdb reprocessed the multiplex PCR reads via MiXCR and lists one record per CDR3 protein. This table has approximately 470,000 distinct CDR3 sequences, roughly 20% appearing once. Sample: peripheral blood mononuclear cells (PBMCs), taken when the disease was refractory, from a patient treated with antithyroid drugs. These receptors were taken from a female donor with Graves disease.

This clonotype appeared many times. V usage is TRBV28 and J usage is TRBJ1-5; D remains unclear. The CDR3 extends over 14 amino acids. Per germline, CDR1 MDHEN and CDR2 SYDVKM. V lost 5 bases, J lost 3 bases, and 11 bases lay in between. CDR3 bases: TGTGCCAGCAGTCTCCTCCAGACCAATCAGCCCCAGCATTTT. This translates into CASSLLQTNQPQHF.

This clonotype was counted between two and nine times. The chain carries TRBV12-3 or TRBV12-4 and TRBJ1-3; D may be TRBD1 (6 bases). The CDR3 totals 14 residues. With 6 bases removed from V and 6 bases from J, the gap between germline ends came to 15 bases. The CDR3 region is CASSAGAAVNTIYF. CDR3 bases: TGTGCCAGCAGCGCAGGGGCGGCTGTAAACACCATATATTTT.

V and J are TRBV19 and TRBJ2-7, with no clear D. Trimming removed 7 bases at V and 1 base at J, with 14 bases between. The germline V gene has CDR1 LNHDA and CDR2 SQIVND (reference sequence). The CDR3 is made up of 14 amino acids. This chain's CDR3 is CASTRDAVSYEQYF. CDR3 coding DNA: TGTGCCAGTACCCGAGATGCAGTATCCTACGAGCAGTACTTC.

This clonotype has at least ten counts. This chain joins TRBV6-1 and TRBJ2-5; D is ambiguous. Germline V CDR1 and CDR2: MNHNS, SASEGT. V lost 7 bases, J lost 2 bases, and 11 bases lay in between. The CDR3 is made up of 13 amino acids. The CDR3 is CASIRAVQETQYF. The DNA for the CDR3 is TGTGCCAGCATCAGAGCAGTACAAGAGACCCAGTACTTC.

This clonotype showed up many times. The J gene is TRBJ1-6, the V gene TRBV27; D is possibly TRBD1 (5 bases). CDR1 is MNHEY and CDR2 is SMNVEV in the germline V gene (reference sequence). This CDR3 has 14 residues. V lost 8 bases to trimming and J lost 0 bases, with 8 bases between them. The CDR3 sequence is CASAGLSYNSPLHF. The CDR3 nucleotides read TGTGCCAGCGCAGGGCTCTCCTATAATTCACCCCTCCACTTT.

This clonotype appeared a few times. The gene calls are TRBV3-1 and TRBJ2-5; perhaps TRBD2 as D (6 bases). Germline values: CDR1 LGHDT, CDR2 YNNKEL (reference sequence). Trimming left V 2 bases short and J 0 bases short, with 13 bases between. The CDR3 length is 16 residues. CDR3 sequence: CASSQLTGEYQETQYF. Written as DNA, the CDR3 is TGTGCCAGCAGCCAATTGACGGGAGAGTACCAAGAGACCCAGTACTTC.

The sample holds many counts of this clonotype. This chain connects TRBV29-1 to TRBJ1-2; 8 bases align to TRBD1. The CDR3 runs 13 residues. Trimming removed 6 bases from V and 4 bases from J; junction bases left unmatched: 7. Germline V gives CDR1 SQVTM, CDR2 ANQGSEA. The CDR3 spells CSVPGQETYGYTF. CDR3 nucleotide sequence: TGCAGCGTCCCGGGACAGGAAACCTATGGCTACACCTTC.

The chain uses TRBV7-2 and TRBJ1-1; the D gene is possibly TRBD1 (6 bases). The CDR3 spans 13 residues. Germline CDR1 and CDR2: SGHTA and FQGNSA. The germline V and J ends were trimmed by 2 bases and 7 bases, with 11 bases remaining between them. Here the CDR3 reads CASSLPGGLEAFF. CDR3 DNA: TGTGCCAGCAGCTTACCGGGGGGCCTTGAAGCTTTCTTT.

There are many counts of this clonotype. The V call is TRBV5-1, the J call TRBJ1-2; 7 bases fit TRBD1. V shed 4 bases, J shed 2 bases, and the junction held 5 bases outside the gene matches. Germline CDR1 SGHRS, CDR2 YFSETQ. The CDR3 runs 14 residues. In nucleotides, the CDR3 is TGCGCCAGCAGCCCGGACAGGACAAACTATGGCTACACCTTC. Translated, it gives CASSPDRTNYGYTF.

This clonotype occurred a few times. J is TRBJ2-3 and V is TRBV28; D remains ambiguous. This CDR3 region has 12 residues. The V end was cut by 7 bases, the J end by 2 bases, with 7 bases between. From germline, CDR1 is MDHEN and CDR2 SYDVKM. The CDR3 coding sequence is TGTGCCAGCATGGGAACCACAGATACGCAGTATTTT. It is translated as CASMGTTDTQYF.